These 12 T cell receptor beta chains originate from one sample sequenced in a study of cytomegalovirus exposure and HLA in healthy donors. PCR involved 60 Vbeta and 13 Jbeta primers. Only in-frame clones appear in the TCRdb table, and some are missing; sequencing was by immunoSEQ multiplex PCR. Its clone listing holds approximately 120,000 clones. Sequenced: PBMCs. The source of these receptors is a man aged 40-49 years in good health and CMV-seronegative.

This chain links TRBV27 with TRBJ2-4; 7 bases are shared with TRBD1. The CDR3 loop spans 15 amino acids. Germline V gene data show CDR1 as MNHEY and CDR2 as SMNVEV (reference sequence). V trimming: 5 bases; J trimming: 0 bases; junction bases outside the gene matches: 4. The CDR3 sequence is CASSPRGRAKNIQYF. The CDR3 nucleotides read TGTGCCAGCAGTCCCAGGGGGAGAGCCAAAAACATTCAGTACTTC.

This chain connects TRBV11-2 to TRBJ2-7, with 11 bases identical to TRBD1. The CDR3 is 18 residues long. V shed 4 bases and J 2 bases; nucleotides not matched to a gene: 13. From germline, CDR1 is SGHAT and CDR2 FQNNGV. The CDR3 DNA sequence: TGTGCCAGCAGCTCAATAAGGGGGCGGGACAGGGGGACCTACGAGCAGTACTTC. The encoded protein is CASSSIRGRDRGTYEQYF.

The chain has TRBV7-9 and TRBJ1-3; no firm D call. The CDR3 contains 14 residues. The V gene lost 5 bases and the J gene lost 2 bases, with 10 bases spanning the gap. Per germline, CDR1 SEHNR and CDR2 FQNEAQ (reference sequence). This CDR3 reads CASSPYGTGNTIYF. The CDR3 region has the DNA TGTGCCAGCAGCCCCTACGGGACTGGAAACACCATATATTTT.

The rearrangement uses TRBV6-5 and TRBJ2-5; a weak D match, TRBD2 (5 bases). In germline, CDR1 is MNHEY, CDR2 SVGAGI. Trimming took off 6 bases at V and 6 bases at J, with 14 bases between the two ends. This CDR3 spans 13 amino acids. DNA for the CDR3: TGTGCCAGCAGCTTAGTGGGAGTGAAGACCCAGTACTTC. Translating gives CASSLVGVKTQYF.

This sequence joins TRBV18 and TRBJ2-5, with 8 positions matching TRBD1. Germline V CDR1 and CDR2: KGHSH, LQKENI. CDR3 length: 15 residues. V shed 2 bases and J 4 bases; nucleotides not matched to a gene: 6. CDR3 nucleotide sequence: TGTGCCAGCTCACCATGGCAGGGGGCGGGAGAGACCCAGTACTTC. Amino acid sequence: CASSPWQGAGETQYF.

Here the CDR3 reads CASSRHLAGEEITDTQYF. The CDR3 nucleotides read TGTGCCAGCAGCCGACATTTAGCGGGAGAGGAGATCACAGATACGCAGTATTTT. This sequence joins TRBV11-3 and TRBJ2-3, with TRBD2 matching over 9 bases. Trimming cost V 5 bases and J 2 bases; bases outside gene matches: 14. The germline gives CDR1 SGHNT, CDR2 YENEEA. CDR3 length: 18 amino acids.

The chain links TRBV19 to TRBJ2-5, with a tentative D call TRBD1 (5 bases). Germline V gene sequence: CDR1 LNHDA, CDR2 SQIVND (reference sequence). The length of the CDR3 is 13 residues. Between the trimmed V and J ends, which lost 4 bases and 4 bases, there was a span of 10 bases. The CDR3 bases are TGTGCCAGTAGTACCCTAAGGGGAGAGACCCAGTACTTC. It is translated as CASSTLRGETQYF.

The CDR3 DNA reads as TGTGCCAGCAGCAAACATCGGCCTAGCGGGAGCACAGATACGCAGTATTTT. Residues: CASSKHRPSGSTDTQYF. The chain links TRBV21-1 to TRBJ2-3; TRBD2, as called in the table, went unchecked against the DNA. TRBV21-1 is a known pseudogene. This CDR3 has 17 amino acids.

V is TRBV10-3 and J is TRBJ1-1; D is unclear. CDR3 length: 14 residues. Germline lookup yields CDR1 ENHRY and CDR2 SYGVKD. Trimming pared 3 bases from V and 1 base from J, leaving 9 bases between. The CDR3 bases are TGTGCCATCAGTGAATTAGAGGGGAACACTGAAGCTTTCTTT. Its protein product is CAISELEGNTEAFF.

The chain links TRBV5-6 to TRBJ1-1; the match to TRBD1 covers 9 bases. Germline trimming cut 2 bases from V and 9 bases from J; bases unmatched to any gene: 2. Per the germline V gene, CDR1 is SGHDT and CDR2 is YYEEEE. This CDR3 is 12 amino acids long. CDR3 nucleotides: TGTGCCAGCAGCTTAGGGACAGGGAAAGCTTTCTTT. Translated, it gives CASSLGTGKAFF.

The chain employs TRBV11-1 and TRBJ2-7; the match to TRBD1 covers 9 bases. In germline, CDR1 is SGHAT, CDR2 FQDESV (reference sequence). This CDR3 is built from 15 residues. V lost 4 bases and J lost 4; bases outside the gene matches: 8. The CDR3 nucleotides are TGTGCCAGCAGCTATTCCGGGACAGGGATTTACGAGCAGTACTTC. Translation gives CASSYSGTGIYEQYF.

The V and J genes are TRBV6-4 and TRBJ2-3, with 7 bases aligning to TRBD2. After removal of 4 bases from V and 0 bases from J, the junction contained 1 base not matched to a gene. Looked up from germline, CDR1 is MRHNA and CDR2 is SNTAGT. The CDR3 has 14 amino acids. CDR3 protein: CASSVSGSTDTQYF. CDR3 sequence (DNA): TGTGCCAGCAGTGTTAGCGGGAGCACAGATACGCAGTATTTT.